A selection of T cell receptor beta chains follows, all from one sample in a study of blood T cell repertoires in COVID-19. Assay used: immunoSEQ multiplex PCR; TCRdb lists only in-frame clones, some missing. The sample lists 65,000 to 95,000 clones, 88% seen once, with more than 5.5% in the top ten. Sequenced sample: peripheral blood. The origin of the receptors is a man between 70 and 80 years old with acute or convalescent COVID-19. Both conserved end residues are part of each CDR3. Fields, in order: clone size, V gene, J gene, CDR3 length, D gene, CDR3 DNA, CDR3 protein. A D gene is named only where the DNA matches it firmly. Only some rows state a clone size, as once, few, many or a class for expanded clones.

few	TRBV18	TRBJ2-1	16	TRBD1	TGTGCCAGCTCACTCTCCCGACAGGGCGGTTTGAATGAGCAGTTCTTC	CASSLSRQGGLNEQFF
-	TRBV28	TRBJ2-3	13	-	TGTGCCAGCAGCCTACTCGAGGCGGATACGCAGTATTTT	CASSLLEADTQYF
-	TRBV28	TRBJ2-7	15	-	TGTGCCAGCATGTCAGGGGCCTCCATGCCCTACGAGCAGTACTTC	CASMSGASMPYEQYF
-	TRBV28	TRBJ2-1	17	-	TGTGCCAGCAGTTTATGGAGGGACATTAGCTCCTACAATGAGCAGTTCTTC	CASSLWRDISSYNEQFF
-	TRBV19	TRBJ2-3	15	-	TGTGCCAGTACCCCAGGACAGACCCGGCAAGATACGCAGTATTTT	CASTPGQTRQDTQYF
-	TRBV7-6	TRBJ2-1	14	-	TGTGCCAGCAGCTTAGCGCCGGTAGCCGATGAGCAGTTCTTC	CASSLAPVADEQFF
-	TRBV19	TRBJ2-1	14	-	TGTGCCAGTATAGGGGGGGTGACGTACAATGAGCAGTTCTTC	CASIGGVTYNEQFF
-	TRBV28	TRBJ2-7	16	TRBD2	TGTGCCAGCAGCCCCACGGGACTAGCGGGAATCTACGAGCAGTACTTC	CASSPTGLAGIYEQYF
-	TRBV6-5	TRBJ1-2	14	-	TGTGCCAGCAGACCCGTGGGAGGGAATGGAGGCTACACCTTC	CASRPVGGNGGYTF
-	TRBV12-3/TRBV12-4	TRBJ2-5	13	-	TGTACCAGCAGTTTACTAGTGTTAGAGACCCAGTACTTC	CTSSLLVLETQYF
-	TRBV6-1	TRBJ1-6	16	-	TGTGCCAGCAGTGAGTACGGCCTTAAAGGGGATTCACCCCTCCACTTT	CASSEYGLKGDSPLHF
-	TRBV28	TRBJ1-2	16	-	TGTGCCAGCAGTTTATCCTTCGCAACGCAGCGCTATGGCTACACCTTC	CASSLSFATQRYGYTF
-	TRBV18	TRBJ2-1	13	-	TGTGCCAGCTCGCCCCTACGGGTCAATGAGCAGTTCTTC	CASSPLRVNEQFF
-	TRBV30	TRBJ1-6	15	-	TGTGCCTGGAGTCGAGGGATGATCTATAATTCACCCCTCCACTTT	CAWSRGMIYNSPLHF
few	TRBV4-1	TRBJ2-7	14	-	TGCGCCAGCAGCCAACAGGGTTTCGTCTACGAGCAGTACTTC	CASSQQGFVYEQYF
-	TRBV21-1	TRBJ2-7	16	-	TGTGCCAGCAGCAAAGAGGCAGCGGGAGTCCACTACGAGCAGTACTTC	CASSKEAAGVHYEQYF
-	TRBV6-5	TRBJ1-1	14	-	TGTGCCAGCAGTTACGGGGAGAAGAGCACTGAAGCTTTCTTT	CASSYGEKSTEAFF
-	TRBV18	TRBJ2-1	14	-	TGTGCCAGCTCACCACGGGCAGAGTACAATGAGCAGTTCTTC	CASSPRAEYNEQFF
-	TRBV6-5	TRBJ1-3	16	-	TGTGCCAGCAGTTACACCCAACAGGTTGTGGGAAACACCATATATTTT	CASSYTQQVVGNTIYF
-	TRBV3-1/TRBV3-2	TRBJ1-2	14	-	TGTGCCAGCAGCCAAACTACAGGGAATCCAGGCTACACCTTC	CASSQTTGNPGYTF
-	TRBV12-1	TRBJ2-3	15	-	TGTGCCAGCAGCCCGCCGGGACTAGCAAAGAATACGCAGTATTTT	CASSPPGLAKNTQYF
-	TRBV27	TRBJ2-7	14	-	TGTGCCAGCAGTTTATCGAGGCTAGCCTACGAGCAGTACTTC	CASSLSRLAYEQYF
-	TRBV7-6	TRBJ2-2	16	TRBD2	TGTGCCAGCAGCTTAGGAGTAGCGGGAACCACCGGGGAGCTGTTTTTT	CASSLGVAGTTGELFF
-	TRBV7-2	TRBJ2-3	17	TRBD2	TGTGCCAGCAGCTGGACTAGCGGGGTCTTTGGCACAGATACGCAGTATTTT	CASSWTSGVFGTDTQYF
-	TRBV19	TRBJ1-4	14	TRBD1	TGTGCCAGTAGTGTCGGGACAGGGTATGAAAAACTGTTTTTT	CASSVGTGYEKLFF
once	TRBV7-9	TRBJ1-6	15	TRBD1	TGTGCCAGCAGCTTATTGACAGGGAGTAATTCACCCCTCCACTTT	CASSLLTGSNSPLHF
-	TRBV5-1	TRBJ2-3	15	-	TGCGCCAGCAGCTTGGAAAACTTTAGCACAGATACGCAGTATTTT	CASSLENFSTDTQYF
-	TRBV6-6	TRBJ1-5	15	-	TGTGCCAGCAGTTACTCGAGGGGGAGCAATCAGCCCCAGCATTTT	CASSYSRGSNQPQHF
-	TRBV6-5	TRBJ2-1	12	-	TGTGCCAGCAGTTACTACGGTAATGAGCAGTTCTTC	CASSYYGNEQFF
few	TRBV25-1	TRBJ2-5	15	TRBD1	TGTGCCAGCAGTCTGGGACAGGGGGTGGGAGAGACCCAGTACTTC	CASSLGQGVGETQYF
-	TRBV6-5	TRBJ1-6	12	-	TGTGCCAGCAGTACGAAACAGGCGTCCCTCCACTTT	CASSTKQASLHF
-	TRBV7-9	TRBJ2-1	14	TRBD2	TGTGCCAGCAGCCCCACTAGCGGGAGAAATGAGCAGTTCTTC	CASSPTSGRNEQFF
-	TRBV9	TRBJ1-2	15	-	TGTGCCAGCAGCGTAGGAGCGCCGGGGGACTATGGCTACACCTTC	CASSVGAPGDYGYTF
-	TRBV28	TRBJ1-2	13	-	TGTGCCAGCGGGCTCTCCGGGGGCTATGGCTACACCTTC	CASGLSGGYGYTF
few	TRBV2	TRBJ1-3	15	-	TGTGCCAGCAGGCCGGGACACGGGCCCGGTTACACCATATATTTT	CASRPGHGPGYTIYF
-	TRBV12-3/TRBV12-4	TRBJ2-7	13	TRBD1	TGTGCCAGCACCGTGACAGGGGTCTACGAGCAGTACTTC	CASTVTGVYEQYF